This passage covers 2 T cell receptor beta chains from one sample sequenced in a study of early T cells in non-severe SARS-CoV-2 infection. TCRdb reprocessed the 5' RACE reads with MiXCR, giving one entry per CDR3 protein. The sample has about 60,000 distinct CDR3 sequences; roughly an eighth are singletons. Sequencing was carried out using whole blood. The receptors stem from an adult who was a healthcare worker with PCR-confirmed SARS-CoV-2 infection or an uninfected control (not recorded which).

This clonotype was seen at least ten times. The CDR3 DNA is TGTGCCAGCAGCTTAGTGGCTAGCAGCAATGAGCAGTTCTTC. Its translation: CASSLVASSNEQFF. This chain links TRBV7-9 with TRBJ2-1; D perhaps matches TRBD2 (5 bases). CDR1 is SEHNR, CDR2 FQNEAQ, per germline (reference sequence). The V and J ends lost 1 base and 6 bases respectively, with 10 bases between them. The CDR3 runs 14 residues.

The chain is built from TRBV29-1 and TRBJ1-2; D is possibly TRBD1 (5 bases). Germline values: CDR1 SQVTM, CDR2 ANQGSEA. Trimming cost V 4 bases and J 4 bases, with 10 bases left between them. CDR3 length: 12 residues. The CDR3 DNA follows: TGCAGCGTTGGGCTGCAGGGCTATGGCTACACCTTC. Amino acid sequence: CSVGLQGYGYTF.